This entry lists 32 T cell receptor beta chains sequenced from one sample in a study of shared clonotypes between healthy human individuals. The protocol was immunoSEQ multiplex PCR, while the TCRdb copy is restricted to in-frame clones and leaves out a portion. This table has approximately 2,300,000 clones, around 93% appearing once. The sequenced sample was naive CD4+ T cells from PBMCs. The subset denotes: CD45RA+ positively selected. The receptors shown here come from a man younger than 35 in good health. Some clones in this sample may be carry-over from other donors' samples.

The V and J genes are TRBV19 and TRBJ2-2; D is perhaps TRBD2 (6 bases). With 6 bases removed from V and 5 bases from J, the gap between germline ends came to 13 bases. Germline CDR1 reads LNHDA; CDR2 reads SQIVND (reference sequence). CDR3 size: 14 residues. Here the CDR3 reads CASSTGLWTGELFF. CDR3 bases: TGTGCCAGTAGCACCGGACTATGGACCGGGGAGCTGTTTTTT.

The chain joins TRBV9 to TRBJ1-1; 9 bases match TRBD1. Germline CDR1 is SGDLS and CDR2 is YYNGEE. The length of the CDR3 is 14 residues. The V segment lost 6 bases and the J segment 0 bases; nucleotides outside the gene matches: 3. The CDR3: CASTRTGVNTEAFF. CDR3 sequence (DNA): TGTGCCAGCACCAGGACAGGGGTGAACACTGAAGCTTTCTTT.

The chain combines TRBV5-1 with TRBJ2-3; TRBD2 matches at 7 bases. Per germline, CDR1 SGHRS and CDR2 YFSETQ. CDR3 length equals 15 residues. The V gene end was trimmed by 0 bases and the J gene end by 5 bases; junction bases not matched to a gene: 6. The CDR3 region has the DNA TGCGCCAGCAGCTTGGATGAGGGAGGGAAAGATACGCAGTATTTT. It is translated as CASSLDEGGKDTQYF.

This clone was recorded a few times. The junction does not match germline at one end; this may be a read error. The chain joins TRBV27 to TRBJ1-1; 8 positions agree with TRBD1. CDR1 MNHEY and CDR2 SMNVEV come from the germline V gene (reference sequence). This CDR3 comprises 15 residues. The DNA of the CDR3 is TGTGCCAGCAGCTTATTACCCCGGGACAGGCCAAAAGCTTTCTTT. It is translated as CASSLLPRDRPKAFF.

The V gene is TRBV28, the J gene TRBJ1-2; 8 nucleotides line up with TRBD1. The length of the CDR3 is 14 residues. Trimming cost V 6 bases and J 4 bases; bases outside gene matches: 7. Per germline, CDR1 MDHEN and CDR2 SYDVKM. CDR3 sequence reads: CASREDREGYGYTF. For the CDR3, the DNA is TGTGCCAGCAGGGAGGACAGGGAAGGCTATGGCTACACCTTC.

As to this clone: The same CDR3 arises from other DNA sequences in this sample as well. The CDR3 protein is CASSSQGAGGYTF. CDR3 coding DNA: TGTGCCAGCAGCTCCCAGGGGGCCGGGGGCTACACCTTC. J is TRBJ1-2 and V is TRBV7-9, with TRBD1 matching over 8 bases. The CDR3 contains 13 residues. V was pared by 4 bases and J by 8 bases, with 6 bases of the junction left unmatched. The germline gives CDR1 SEHNR, CDR2 FQNEAQ (reference sequence).

The rearrangement uses TRBV4-3 and TRBJ2-4, with 10 bases identical to TRBD2. The CDR3 totals 17 residues. V lost 0 bases and J lost 6; bases outside the gene matches: 8. Germline loops: CDR1 LGHNA, CDR2 YSLEER. CDR3 DNA sequence: TGCGCCAGCAGCCAAGACCCACTAGCGGGACGTGGAAACATTCAGTACTTC. Translating gives CASSQDPLAGRGNIQYF.

The gene calls are TRBV5-1 and TRBJ1-1, with D uncertain. The CDR3 length is 14 residues. CDR1 is SGHRS, CDR2 YFSETQ, per germline. With 5 bases removed from V and 10 bases from J, the gap between germline ends came to 21 bases. The CDR3 nucleotides read TGCGCCAGCAGTCCGATCGGGGAGTCCGGGGTAGCTTTCTTT. Its translation: CASSPIGESGVAFF.

The chain is built from TRBV11-2 and TRBJ2-3; no definite D call. V was clipped by 5 bases and J by 2 bases, with 8 bases between them. The CDR3 is 13 residues long. Germline V gene data show CDR1 as SGHAT and CDR2 as FQNNGV. CDR3 in DNA: TGTGCCAGCAGCGCCCGTTACACAGATACGCAGTATTTT. It codes for CASSARYTDTQYF.

V is TRBV18 and J is TRBJ2-1; a possible D gene is TRBD2 (6 bases). The V gene lost 0 bases and the J gene lost 14 bases, with 17 bases spanning the gap. The CDR3 has 14 residues. Germline V CDR1 and CDR2: KGHSH, LQKENI. The CDR3 nucleotides are TGTGCCAGCTCACCACCGGGCGGGGCAGGTGGGGAGTTCTTC. It codes for CASSPPGGAGGEFF.

The J gene is TRBJ2-5, the V gene TRBV18; 8 positions agree with TRBD2. This CDR3 is 16 amino acids long. The J segment lost 7 bases and the V segment lost 1 base, leaving 11 bases of the junction unmatched. Germline lookup yields CDR1 KGHSH and CDR2 LQKENI. The CDR3, as DNA: TGTGCCAGCTCACCACAAGAAGCGGGGGCCCTCGGGACCCAGTACTTC. This codes for CASSPQEAGALGTQYF. Supplemented by reference TRBV18 and TRBJ2-5, the full variable domain reads NAGVMQNPRHLVRRRGQEARLRCSPMKGHSHVYWYRQLPEEGLKFMVYLQKENIIDESGMPKERFSAEFPKEGPSILRIQQVVRGDSAAYFCASSPQEAGALGTQYFGPGTRLLVL.

V gene TRBV4-1 combines with J gene TRBJ1-1; D is undetermined. The CDR3 sequence is 13 residues long. V lost 2 bases and J lost 8, with 12 bases in between. The germline gives CDR1 MGHRA, CDR2 YSYEKL. The DNA for the CDR3 is TGCGCCAGCAGCCAAATCATCCGGGCCGAAGCTTTCTTT. It encodes CASSQIIRAEAFF.

The chain carries TRBV10-3 and TRBJ2-7; a possible D gene is TRBD2 (6 bases). Germline V gene sequence: CDR1 ENHRY, CDR2 SYGVKD. CDR3 size: 13 residues. The V gene lost 2 bases and the J gene lost 1 base, with 6 bases spanning the gap. In DNA, the CDR3 is TGTGCCATCAGTGAGCGGGAGTCCTACGAGCAGTACTTC. Protein sequence: CAISERESYEQYF.

The rearrangement links TRBV28 to TRBJ2-7; 9 bases are shared with TRBD1. This CDR3 region has 15 residues. CDR1 is MDHEN and CDR2 is SYDVKM in the germline V gene. V shed 4 bases, J shed 5 bases, and the junction held 9 bases outside the gene matches. The chain's CDR3 is CASSSPGQGANEQYF. The DNA for the CDR3 is TGTGCCAGCAGTTCGCCGGGACAGGGAGCCAACGAGCAGTACTTC.

The gene calls are TRBV7-3 and TRBJ2-3; 9 nucleotides agree with TRBD1. CDR3 length: 16 residues. V lost 3 bases to trimming and J lost 3 bases; unmatched junction nucleotides: 7. CDR1 and CDR2 from the germline V gene are SGHTA and FQGTGA. The CDR3 spells CASSLGTGSGTDTQYF. The CDR3, as DNA: TGTGCCAGCAGCTTGGGGACAGGGTCGGGGACAGATACGCAGTATTTT. The entire variable domain, with the rest obtained from reference TRBV7-3 and TRBJ2-3, is as follows: GAGVSQTPSNKVTEKGKYVELRCDPISGHTALYWYRQSLGQGPEFLIYFQGTGAADDSGLPNDRFFAVRPEGSVSTLKIQRTERGDSAVYLCASSLGTGSGTDTQYFGPGTRLTVL.

The chain has TRBV7-8 and TRBJ2-3; possible D gene TRBD2, 5 bases. Germline assignment: CDR1 SGHVS and CDR2 FQNEAQ. The CDR3 is 14 residues long. V shed 2 bases and J shed 3 bases, with 9 bases lying between them. The CDR3 protein is CASSLRGRTDTQYF. The CDR3 DNA follows: TGTGCCAGCAGCTTACGTGGGAGAACAGATACGCAGTATTTT.

The J gene is TRBJ1-3, the V gene TRBV5-1; the D gene is possibly TRBD1 (6 bases). With 1 base removed from V and 2 bases from J, the gap between germline ends came to 16 bases. Germline V gene lookup returns CDR1 SGHRS and CDR2 YFSETQ. The CDR3 has 17 residues. The CDR3 DNA reads as TGCGCCAGCAGCTTGTTCGTAACAGGGAGGACTGGAAACACCATATATTTT. Translation: CASSLFVTGRTGNTIYF.

The chain combines TRBV29-1 with TRBJ1-2; unclear D gene. Germline V gives CDR1 SQVTM, CDR2 ANQGSEA. The CDR3 has 12 residues. The ends were cut back, 5 bases at V and 3 bases at J, with 10 bases in the middle. The CDR3 nucleotides are TGCAGCGTTCCAGCGGGCTACTATGGCTACACCTTC. This translates into CSVPAGYYGYTF.

V usage is TRBV9 and J usage is TRBJ2-7, with TRBD2 matching 7 bases. The germline V gene has CDR1 SGDLS and CDR2 YYNGEE. V lost 5 bases to trimming and J lost 1 base; unmatched junction nucleotides: 12. The CDR3 runs 16 residues. The CDR3 region has the DNA TGTGCCAGCAGTCCGATGGGGGGGAGAGCTTCCTACGAGCAGTACTTC. Encoded protein: CASSPMGGRASYEQYF.

This clone was observed a handful of times. The gene calls are TRBV4-1 and TRBJ1-5; unclear D gene. V shed 0 bases and J shed 6 bases, with 12 bases lying between them. CDR1 and CDR2 (germline): MGHRA, YSYEKL. The CDR3 length is 15 residues. CDR3 nucleotides: TGCGCCAGCAGCCAAGACTACAAAGGTGGTCAGCCCCAGCATTTT. Translation gives CASSQDYKGGQPQHF.

V and J are TRBV10-1 and TRBJ2-1; 8 positions match TRBD2. Germline V gene sequence: CDR1 WNHNN, CDR2 SYGVQD (reference sequence). This CDR3 has 13 amino acids. The ends lost 6 bases at V and 6 bases at J; junction bases unmatched: 4. In DNA, the CDR3 is TGCGCCAGCAGCAGCGGGAGAAGCAATGAGCAGTTCTTC. This encodes CASSSGRSNEQFF.

The genes are TRBV11-2 and TRBJ1-2; D unclear. Germline CDR1 SGHAT, CDR2 FQNNGV. Trimming stripped 1 base from V and 1 base from J, with 7 bases between. CDR3 length equals 14 residues. CDR3 sequence reads: CASSLVGVNYGYTF. CDR3 sequence (DNA): TGTGCCAGCAGCTTAGTTGGGGTTAACTATGGCTACACCTTC. Full variable domain (missing parts from reference TRBV11-2 and TRBJ1-2): EAGVAQSPRYKIIEKRQSVAFWCNPISGHATLYWYQQILGQGPKLLIQFQNNGVVDDSQLPKDRFSAERLKGVDSTLKIQPAKLEDSAVYLCASSLVGVNYGYTFGSGTRLTVV.

The chain links TRBV18 to TRBJ1-3, with 9 bases that match TRBD1. CDR1 is KGHSH, CDR2 LQKENI, per germline. The ends lost 3 bases at V and 4 bases at J; junction bases unmatched: 1. This CDR3 is built from 14 residues. The CDR3 protein is CASSPGQGGNTIYF. In DNA form, the CDR3 reads TGTGCCAGCTCACCGGGACAGGGAGGAAACACCATATATTTT.

Note on this clone: Distinct nucleotide sequences in the sample also encode this CDR3. The chain carries TRBV28 and TRBJ2-2; 8 nucleotides agree with TRBD1. The trim removed 6 bases at V and 5 bases at J, leaving 5 bases unmatched. Germline V gene data show CDR1 as MDHEN and CDR2 as SYDVKM. The CDR3 has 14 amino acids. The DNA for the CDR3 is TGTGCCAGCAGCTTCCAGGGGGCGACCGGGGAGCTGTTTTTT. Residues: CASSFQGATGELFF.

This chain joins TRBV23-1 and TRBJ1-3, with a weak D call TRBD1 (5 bases). TRBV23-1 is given ORF status, its function remaining uncertain. The CDR3 spans 17 residues. Between the trimmed V and J ends, which lost 0 bases and 9 bases, there was a span of 21 bases. CDR3 residues: CASSQSRGRGFGATIYF. CDR3 nucleotides: TGCGCCAGCAGTCAATCTCGAGGGAGGGGCTTTGGTGCCACCATATATTTT.

The V and J genes are TRBV29-1 and TRBJ1-1; 8 nucleotides align to TRBD1. The CDR3 is 14 residues long. The ends lost 6 bases at V and 0 bases at J; junction bases unmatched: 6. The germline gives CDR1 SQVTM, CDR2 ANQGSEA. The CDR3 region has the DNA TGCAGCGTGGGTTGGACAGGGATGAACACTGAAGCTTTCTTT. It is translated as CSVGWTGMNTEAFF.

The chain employs TRBV28 and TRBJ1-1, with TRBD1 matching 9 bases. CDR1 and CDR2 (germline): MDHEN, SYDVKM. CDR3 size: 17 residues. V trimming: 3 bases; J trimming: 0 bases; junction bases outside the gene matches: 8. The CDR3 coding sequence is TGTGCCAGCAGTTTTTGGACAGGGGAAGGGATGAACACTGAAGCTTTCTTT. This codes for CASSFWTGEGMNTEAFF.

This clone was observed a single time. V is TRBV2 and J is TRBJ1-1, with TRBD1 identical over 8 bases. This CDR3 comprises 13 residues. Trimming cost V 10 bases and J 4 bases; bases outside gene matches: 8. CDR1 and CDR2 (germline): SNHLY, FYNNEI. CDR3 nucleotide sequence: TGTGCCACGCTCGGACAGGGAGGCACTGAAGCTTTCTTT. Amino acid sequence: CATLGQGGTEAFF. The full variable domain, completed using reference TRBV2 and TRBJ1-1, is EPEVTQTPSHQVTQMGQEVILRCVPISNHLYFYWYRQILGQKVEFLVSFYNNEISEKSEIFDDQFSVERPDGSNFTLKIRSTKLEDSAMYFCATLGQGGTEAFFGQGTRLTVV.

This chain uses TRBV5-1 with TRBJ2-1; maybe TRBD2 (6 bases). V was shortened by 6 bases and J by 8 bases, with 18 bases between the two germline ends. CDR1 is SGHRS, CDR2 YFSETQ, per germline. The length of the CDR3 is 14 residues. The CDR3 is CASTLPDGSDEQFF. CDR3 DNA: TGCGCCAGCACCCTGCCTGACGGGAGCGATGAGCAGTTCTTC.

The chain is built from TRBV6-5 and TRBJ2-5; 10 bases agree with TRBD2. Per the germline V gene, CDR1 is MNHEY and CDR2 is SVGAGI. This CDR3 has 14 residues. V trimming: 6 bases; J trimming: 5 bases; junction bases outside the gene matches: 6. CDR3 nucleotide sequence: TGTGCCAGCAGGGGACTAGCGCTTCGGGAGACCCAGTACTTC. Its translation: CASRGLALRETQYF.

J is TRBJ1-2 and V is TRBV6-1; a possible D gene is TRBD1 (5 bases). The CDR3 loop spans 14 amino acids. The germline V gene encodes CDR1 MNHNS and CDR2 SASEGT. V was trimmed by 8 bases and J by 0 bases, leaving 13 bases between them. DNA for the CDR3: TGTGCCAGCTCTTGGGGGGGAGCTAACTATGGCTACACCTTC. Translation: CASSWGGANYGYTF.

V is TRBV6-5 and J is TRBJ1-2, with a possible D match to TRBD1 (6 bases). Germline values: CDR1 MNHEY, CDR2 SVGAGI. Between the trimmed V and J ends, which lost 3 bases and 7 bases, there was a span of 18 bases. The CDR3 has 15 residues. The CDR3 protein is CASSYHNQGQPGYTF. Written as DNA, the CDR3 is TGTGCCAGCAGTTATCACAACCAGGGGCAGCCTGGCTACACCTTC.